Included here is one T cell receptor (beta chain) sequence, with context. Antigen specificity is unknown. Through a sample-barcoded 5' primer and a J-beta primer mix, a second PCR was run for roughly 6 to 11 cycles. Each cDNA molecule, via a template-switch adaptor with 12 random nucleotides, was tagged. TCRdb re-derived calls from the 5' RACE reads in MiXCR, one entry per CDR3 protein. The top ten hold 7% to 9% of the sample, which has about 1,500,000 distinct CDR3 sequences, 42% seen once. Each donor was a healthy Caucasian individual from Russia, aged about 6 to 100. Each sample provided at least 6 micrograms of extracted total RNA. The data were obtained in a study of blood T cells in healthy people across ages. General observations from the study: Age brought a roughly linear fall in TCR beta diversity measured per million T cells.

CDR1 and CDR2 from the germline V gene are DFQATT and SNEGSKA (reference sequence). This CDR3 comprises 14 residues. With V trimmed by 4 bases and J by 0 bases, 6 bases remained unmatched. The V call is TRBV20-1, the J call TRBJ2-7; 7 nucleotides align to TRBD2. The sample taken for sequencing was blood. The TCR originated in a woman aged 18-35 years in good health. The CDR3: CSAKLALSSYEQYF. The CDR3 DNA sequence: TGCAGTGCTAAACTAGCGTTGAGCTCCTACGAGCAGTACTTC.